The table lists the clone carrying this TCR beta chain with a few counts. Its antigen is unknown. This specimen belongs to a study of beta chain features in type 1 diabetes. Whole-study context: Sorted cell examination encompassed roughly 110,000,000 cells across all samples.

The study, taken as a whole, reports: A pattern of fewer insertions and more deletions at VDJ junctions was seen in type 1 diabetes patients. When Type 1 diabetes patients were examined, their TCRB CDR3s proved moderately but significantly shorter in all four CD4+ subsets.

What was sequenced were expressed TCRB transcripts, since all of the isolated RNA had been reverse transcribed. Assay used: immunoSEQ multiplex PCR; TCRdb lists only in-frame clones, some missing. The sample lists 350,000 to 400,000 clones; roughly 16% were seen once. V lost 5 bases and J lost 5, with 23 bases in between. Germline V CDR1 and CDR2: GTSNPN, SVGIG (reference sequence). There are 16 residues in the CDR3. The specimen was naive CD4+ T cells from blood. This chain connects TRBV30 to TRBJ2-3, with TRBD1 as a possible D gene (5 bases). The TCR sequence derives from a woman aged 18-29 years in good health. CDR3 amino acids: CAWATLIRVQQDTQYF. In nucleotides, the CDR3 is TGTGCCTGGGCCACCCTGATCAGGGTTCAACAAGATACGCAGTATTTT.